The clone carrying this T cell receptor (beta chain) was observed a handful of times. As yet, its antigen is unknown. The protocol was immunoSEQ multiplex PCR, while the TCRdb copy is restricted to in-frame clones and leaves out a portion. The table records 56,000 or so clones, over 75% of them present only once. CDR1 MNHEY and CDR2 SVGAGI come from the germline V gene. The CDR3 contains 11 residues. Trimming shortened V by 8 bases and J by 0 bases, and 5 bases separated the two germline ends. Time point given: pretreatment peripheral blood. This entry belongs to a study of PD-L1 blockade in urothelial cancer. Study-level results: Blood clones associated with the tumor expanded more at 3 weeks in durable-benefit patients.

The clonotype originates from a man in his sixties or seventies with urothelial cancer. The sample consisted of PBMCs, taken around atezolizumab (anti-PD-L1) treatment. The rearrangement uses TRBV6-5 and TRBJ2-7; D is possibly TRBD2 (5 bases). Here the CDR3 reads CASRDSYEQYF. The CDR3 DNA follows: TGTGCCAGCCGGGACTCCTACGAGCAGTACTTC.